The T cell receptor beta chain under discussion was sequenced for a study of T cells in tuberculosis. Study as a whole: Samples predate treatment or fall within its first 7 days. Points from the study as a whole: Shorter CDR3-alpha in active tuberculosis partly drove smaller distances. GEM motif frequencies gave about 70% accuracy; the GMM repertoire gave roughly 90%. Selection depended on which cryopreserved specimens were available.

The CDR3 is made up of 16 amino acids. Germline assignment: CDR1 LGHNA and CDR2 YSLEER. Trimming cost V 0 bases and J 5 bases, with 13 bases left between them. Profiled with immunoSEQ multiplex PCR; TCRdb holds only in-frame clones, not every one. The repertoire holds over 30,000 clones, with roughly 87% as singletons. This clone was seen a single time. Its specificity is unknown. Time point reported: new active TB diagnosis, blood taken before or within 7 days of starting treatment. This chain connects TRBV4-3 to TRBJ2-2; D not resolved. The sequence was obtained from an adult with tuberculosis. The source was PBMCs, collected at tuberculosis diagnosis. The CDR3 nucleotides read TGCGCCAGCAGCCAAGATCTTATAACAGAAACCGGGGAGCTGTTTTTT. Translated: CASSQDLITETGELFF.